Described below is a single TCR beta chain sequence and its context. Its specificity is unknown. The data stem from a study of cytomegalovirus exposure and HLA in healthy donors. CDR3 length equals 14 residues. Trimming cost V 4 bases and J 0 bases, with 5 bases left between them. The V gene's germline CDR1 is SGHRS and CDR2 YFSETQ. The PCR ran on 60 Vbeta and 13 Jbeta primers. Sequenced by immunoSEQ multiplex PCR; TCRdb stores in-frame clones only, minus some. The table includes fewer than 150,000 clones, around 79% detected once. The study's findings and limits: Earlier analysis looked at TCR beta V segments, and most were productive about 87% or about 30% of the time.

Sequencing input: PBMCs. This clonotype was obtained from a male donor in good health and CMV-seronegative. The V and J genes are TRBV5-1 and TRBJ2-6; no reliable D call. The CDR3 protein is CASSLPSGANVLTF. The CDR3, as DNA: TGCGCCAGCAGCCTCCCCTCTGGGGCCAACGTCCTGACTTTC.